These T cell receptor beta chains were read from a single sample in a study of blood T cell repertoires in COVID-19. The protocol was immunoSEQ multiplex PCR, while the TCRdb copy is restricted to in-frame clones and leaves out a portion. The sample records 85,000 to 90,000 clones, approximately 86% being singletons. The sample was peripheral blood. These receptors all come from a man older than 75 with active or convalescent COVID-19. CDR3s leave out the opening cysteine and the closing phenylalanine or tryptophan.

v_gene | CDR3aa
TRBV11-2 | ASSSYRDTGELF
TRBV25-1 | ASSPGTVYGYT
TRBV6-6 | ASNDRASYNEQF
TRBV14 | ASSQGVRGQF
TRBV9 | ASSARGGSANLNTGELF
TRBV2 | ASSEGSLYEQY
TRBV9 | ASSVEWGGSEAF
TRBV9 | ASSANNYQGGITEAF
TRBV7-9 | ASSSSLDYNEQF
TRBV7-6 | ASSHVLAGGSGEQF
TRBV11-2 | ASSLVPIGRSSGNTIY
TRBV7-9 | ASSLSDGVGGYT
TRBV28 | ASSDPGLAFEQY
TRBV28 | ASSPGATEAF
TRBV4-2 | ASTPRSRGLAERSSYNEQF
TRBV19 | ATAHGTAIYGYT
TRBV19 | ASGQGTYEQY
TRBV7-2 | ASSLWAGKYLAKNIQY
TRBV30 | AWKDRGWNSPLH
TRBV27 | ASSIASGVFYNEQF
TRBV27 | ASSFLGMGAGYEQY
TRBV5-8 | ATPRWGREANEKLF
TRBV5-1 | ASSLSSYNSPLH
TRBV20-1 | SAAPKETQY
TRBV7-6 | ASSTDRGTYNEQF
TRBV6-2/TRBV6-3 | ASSRAGELF
TRBV2 | ASSPREPSYNEQF
TRBV6-5 | ASRPGTGNGYT
TRBV27 | ASSSQSTGNYGYT
TRBV6-5 | ASSYRGRADGELF
TRBV11-2 | ASSLGDFGETQY
TRBV27 | ASSFTGGSYNEQF
TRBV28 | ASRASQGSPGPQH